This TCR beta chain was identified during a study of CD4 T cells in relation to SARS-CoV-2 and coronaviruses. Overall study context: Shared crossreactive spike epitopes were mapped to their HLA restriction.

Method: immunoSEQ multiplex PCR; TCRdb's copy keeps in-frame clones and lacks some. The sample lists just under 20,000 clones, roughly four fifths occurring once. Unexposed donor CD4+ T cells date from about 2011-2018, before the COVID-19 pandemic. The cells were cultured for about ten days before CD4+ T cells were isolated. With V trimmed by 4 bases and J by 1 base, 6 bases remained unmatched. CDR3 length equals 17 residues. Looked up from germline, CDR1 is MGHDK and CDR2 is SYGVNS. A word on this clone: What it recognizes is unknown.

Input material: CD4+ T cells from PBMCs, cultured in vitro. The receptor was isolated from a human donor in good health. This chain connects TRBV25-1 to TRBJ1-6; the match to TRBD1 covers 8 bases. CDR3 nucleotides: TGTGCCAGCAGTGGGGTAGACAGGGGTTCCTATAATTCACCCCTCCACTTT. Amino acid sequence: CASSGVDRGSYNSPLHF.